This is a list of T cell receptor beta chains from one sample in a study of graft-versus-host responses after intestinal transplantation. The table came from immunoSEQ multiplex PCR; TCRdb's copy has only in-frame clones and leaves some out. Seen here are tens of thousands of clones, 75% to 90% observed once, and the top ten hold about 20%. The sequencing used ileum tissue, collected around 190 days after intestinal transplant. These TCRs come from a human patient who received an intestinal transplant, so some T cells may come from the graft donor. CDR3s include the opening cysteine and the closing phenylalanine or tryptophan. Clone size is shown for a subset of rows, as once, few, many or a class of expanded clone.

clone size	V gene	J gene	CDR3 protein
once	TRBV11-2	TRBJ2-1	CASSLGTSGYNEQFF
NA	TRBV5-1	TRBJ2-7	CASSAGQSYEQYF
NA	TRBV6-1	TRBJ2-3	CASTTTRFSTDTQYF
once	TRBV27	TRBJ2-7	CASSPLRAGSRNEQYF
NA	TRBV5-1	NA	CASSLAPDIYEQYF
few	TRBV30	TRBJ1-1	CAWRGSHGWEAFF
NA	TRBV9	TRBJ2-5	CASSVGTSGVQETQYF
NA	TRBV14	TRBJ1-2	CASSQDRDREINYGYTF
NA	TRBV4-2	TRBJ1-1	CASSHVGENTEAFF
once	TRBV7-6	TRBJ2-1	CASSPHRVEQFF
NA	TRBV7-9	TRBJ2-1	CASSLGGTSYEQFF
NA	TRBV27	TRBJ2-3	CASSFGLVTDTQYF
NA	TRBV6-5	TRBJ2-7	CASSYRTGATYEQYF
NA	TRBV7-2	TRBJ2-5	CASSSYRGLGETQYF
NA	TRBV2	TRBJ2-5	CASSENPRGETQYF
few	TRBV6-6	TRBJ1-1	CASSYLQGETEAFF
NA	TRBV28	TRBJ2-2	CASSLPSAPNTGELFF
NA	TRBV9	TRBJ2-4	CASSVGGSKNIQYF
NA	TRBV27	TRBJ2-7	CASSGRLALEQYF
NA	TRBV21-1	TRBJ2-7	CASSKVVYEQYF
NA	TRBV23-1	TRBJ1-5	CASSRQTGYQPQHF
NA	TRBV5-1	TRBJ2-2	CASSLVQNTGELFF
few	TRBV9	TRBJ2-3	CASSVDWARGLAGVDTQYF
NA	TRBV21-1	TRBJ2-7	CASSKGPTYEQYF
NA	TRBV7-2	TRBJ2-3	CASSLQDTDTQYF
NA	TRBV6-1	TRBJ2-2	CASSEQRRVSGELFF
NA	TRBV6-5	TRBJ1-1	CASRGQLNTEAFF
NA	TRBV6-5	TRBJ2-7	CASTKGGAPYYEQYF
NA	TRBV2	TRBJ1-2	CASSEWVTYGYTF
NA	TRBV18	TRBJ2-3	CASSPPGGGDTQYF
NA	TRBV18	TRBJ2-1	CASSPLTGNDADNEQFF
NA	TRBV21-1	TRBJ2-5	CASSKALGLEETQYF
NA	TRBV7-8	TRBJ2-1	CASSLIASGRGEQFF
once	TRBV6-5	TRBJ2-7	CASQASSYEQYF
NA	TRBV28	TRBJ2-7	CASSLNNPYEQYF
once	TRBV5-1	TRBJ2-7	CASSLAPFDYEQYF
NA	TRBV10-3	TRBJ2-7	CAISETSGTYEQYF
NA	TRBV19	TRBJ2-1	CASSGSRDSINNEQFF
NA	TRBV4-1	TRBJ1-2	CASSQGRRLGQGMYGYTF
NA	TRBV27	TRBJ1-1	CASGAGGPNTEAFF
NA	TRBV18	TRBJ1-5	CASSPLQDNQPQHF